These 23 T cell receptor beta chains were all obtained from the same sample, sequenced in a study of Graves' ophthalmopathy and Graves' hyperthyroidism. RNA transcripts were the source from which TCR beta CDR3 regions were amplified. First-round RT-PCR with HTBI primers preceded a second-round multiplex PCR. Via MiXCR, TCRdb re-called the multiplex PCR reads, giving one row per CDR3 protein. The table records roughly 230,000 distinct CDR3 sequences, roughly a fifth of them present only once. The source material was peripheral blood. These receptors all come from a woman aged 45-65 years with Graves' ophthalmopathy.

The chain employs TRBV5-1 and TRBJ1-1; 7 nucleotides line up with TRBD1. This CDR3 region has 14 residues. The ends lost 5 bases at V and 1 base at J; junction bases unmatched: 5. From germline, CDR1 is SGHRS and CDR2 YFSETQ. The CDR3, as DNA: TGCGCCAGCAGGAAGACAGGGCCGAACACTGAAGCTTTCTTT. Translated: CASRKTGPNTEAFF.

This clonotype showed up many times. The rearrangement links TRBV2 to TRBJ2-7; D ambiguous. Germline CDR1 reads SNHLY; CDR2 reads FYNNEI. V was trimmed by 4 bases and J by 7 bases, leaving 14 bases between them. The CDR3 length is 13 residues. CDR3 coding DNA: TGTGCCAGCAGTGTTTTTCCCCTAGGGGAGCAGTACTTC. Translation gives CASSVFPLGEQYF. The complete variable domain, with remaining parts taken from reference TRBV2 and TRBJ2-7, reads EPEVTQTPSHQVTQMGQEVILRCVPISNHLYFYWYRQILGQKVEFLVSFYNNEISEKSEIFDDQFSVERPDGSNFTLKIRSTKLEDSAMYFCASSVFPLGEQYFGPGTRLTVT.

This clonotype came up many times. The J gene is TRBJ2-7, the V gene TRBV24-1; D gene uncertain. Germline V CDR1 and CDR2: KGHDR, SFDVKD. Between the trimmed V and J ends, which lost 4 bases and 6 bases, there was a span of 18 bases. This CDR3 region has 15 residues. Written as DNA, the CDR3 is TGTGCCACCAGTGACTCCACCGGTGTTGGTACCGAGCAGTACTTC. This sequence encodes CATSDSTGVGTEQYF.

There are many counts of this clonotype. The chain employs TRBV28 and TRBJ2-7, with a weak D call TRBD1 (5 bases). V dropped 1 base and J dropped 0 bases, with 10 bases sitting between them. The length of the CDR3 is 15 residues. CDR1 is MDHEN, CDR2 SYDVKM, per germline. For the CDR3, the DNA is TGTGCCAGCAGTTTATCAGGGTACGACTCCTACGAGCAGTACTTC. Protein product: CASSLSGYDSYEQYF.

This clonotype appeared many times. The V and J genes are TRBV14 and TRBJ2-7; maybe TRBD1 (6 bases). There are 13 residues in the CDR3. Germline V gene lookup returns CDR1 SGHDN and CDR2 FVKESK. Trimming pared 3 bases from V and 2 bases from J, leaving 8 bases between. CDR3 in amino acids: CASSHWGPYEQYF. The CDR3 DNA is TGTGCCAGCAGCCATTGGGGGCCCTACGAGCAGTACTTC. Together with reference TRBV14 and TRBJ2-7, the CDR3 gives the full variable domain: EAGVTQFPSHSVIEKGQTVTLRCDPISGHDNLYWYRRVMGKEIKFLLHFVKESKQDESGMPNNRFLAERTGGTYSTLKVQPAELEDSGVYFCASSHWGPYEQYFGPGTRLTVT.

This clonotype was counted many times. The CDR3 bases are TGCAGCGTTGGACAGTCCTCTGGGGCCAACGTCCTGACTTTC. As protein: CSVGQSSGANVLTF. This chain connects TRBV29-1 to TRBJ2-6, with a tentative D call TRBD1 (5 bases). Trimming pared 4 bases from V and 0 bases from J, leaving 7 bases between. Germline-derived CDR1 and CDR2 are SQVTM and ANQGSEA. This CDR3 region has 14 residues. The whole variable domain, filled in from reference TRBV29-1 and TRBJ2-6, reads SAVISQKPSRDICQRGTSLTIQCQVDSQVTMMFWYRQQPGQSLTLIATANQGSEATYESGFVIDKFPISRPNLTFSTLTVSNMSPEDSSIYLCSVGQSSGANVLTFGAGSRLTVL.

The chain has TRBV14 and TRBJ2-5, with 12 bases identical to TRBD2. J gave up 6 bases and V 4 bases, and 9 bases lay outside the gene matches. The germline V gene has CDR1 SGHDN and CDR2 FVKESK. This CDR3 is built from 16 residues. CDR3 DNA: TGTGCCAGCAGCCCCCGGACTAGCGGGATTGCCCAGACCCAGTACTTC. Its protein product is CASSPRTSGIAQTQYF.

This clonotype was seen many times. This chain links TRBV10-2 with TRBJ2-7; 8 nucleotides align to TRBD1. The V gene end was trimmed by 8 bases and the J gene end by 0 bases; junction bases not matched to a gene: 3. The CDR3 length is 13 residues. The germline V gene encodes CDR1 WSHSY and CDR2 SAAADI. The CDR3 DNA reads TGCGCCAGCGGACAGGGAACCTCCTACGAGCAGTACTTC. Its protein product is CASGQGTSYEQYF.

CDR3 loop: CSARLAGVETQYF. The CDR3 bases are TGCAGTGCTCGACTAGCGGGAGTGGAGACCCAGTACTTC. The J gene is TRBJ2-5, the V gene TRBV20-1, with 12 bases lining up with TRBD2. CDR1 and CDR2 (germline): DFQATT, SNEGSKA (reference sequence). The length of the CDR3 is 13 residues. V lost 5 bases to trimming and J lost 5 bases; unmatched junction nucleotides: 3.

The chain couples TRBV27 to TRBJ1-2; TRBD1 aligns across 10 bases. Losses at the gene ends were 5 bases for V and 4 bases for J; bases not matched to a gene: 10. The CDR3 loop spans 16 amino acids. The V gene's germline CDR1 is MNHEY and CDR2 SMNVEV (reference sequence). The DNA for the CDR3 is TGTGCCAGCAGTGCAATCCGGACAGGGGGTACCTATGGCTACACCTTC. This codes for CASSAIRTGGTYGYTF.

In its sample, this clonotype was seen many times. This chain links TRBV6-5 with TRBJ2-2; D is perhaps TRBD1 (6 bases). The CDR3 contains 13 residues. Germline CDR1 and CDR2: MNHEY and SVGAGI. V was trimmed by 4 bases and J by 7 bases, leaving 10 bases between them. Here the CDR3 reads CASSSGGNGELFF. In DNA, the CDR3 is TGTGCCAGCAGTTCTGGGGGCAACGGGGAGCTGTTTTTT.

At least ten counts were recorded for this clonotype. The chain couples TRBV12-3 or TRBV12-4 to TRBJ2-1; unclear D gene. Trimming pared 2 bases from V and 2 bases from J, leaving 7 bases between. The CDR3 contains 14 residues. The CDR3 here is CASSLLTTYNEQFF. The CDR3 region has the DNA TGTGCCAGCAGTTTACTCACTACCTACAATGAGCAGTTCTTC.

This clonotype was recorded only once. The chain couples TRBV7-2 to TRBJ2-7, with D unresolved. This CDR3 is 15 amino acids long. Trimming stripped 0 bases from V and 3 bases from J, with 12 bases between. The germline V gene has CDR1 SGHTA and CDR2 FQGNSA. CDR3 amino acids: CASSLAAKGNYEQYF. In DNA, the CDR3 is TGTGCCAGCAGCTTAGCGGCAAAGGGTAACTACGAGCAGTACTTC.

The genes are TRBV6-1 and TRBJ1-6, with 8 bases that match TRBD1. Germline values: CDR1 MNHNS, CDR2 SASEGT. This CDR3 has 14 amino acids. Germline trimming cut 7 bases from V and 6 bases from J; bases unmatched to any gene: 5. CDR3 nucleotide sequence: TGTGCCAGCAAACCGGGACAGGCTAATTCACCCCTCCACTTT. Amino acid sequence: CASKPGQANSPLHF.

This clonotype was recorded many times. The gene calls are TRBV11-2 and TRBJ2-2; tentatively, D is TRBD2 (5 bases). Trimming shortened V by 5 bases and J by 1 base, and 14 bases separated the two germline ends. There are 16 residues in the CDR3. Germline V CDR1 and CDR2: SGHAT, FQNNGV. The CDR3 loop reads CASSPVASKNTGELFF. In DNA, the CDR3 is TGTGCCAGCAGCCCAGTAGCGTCAAAGAACACCGGGGAGCTGTTTTTT.

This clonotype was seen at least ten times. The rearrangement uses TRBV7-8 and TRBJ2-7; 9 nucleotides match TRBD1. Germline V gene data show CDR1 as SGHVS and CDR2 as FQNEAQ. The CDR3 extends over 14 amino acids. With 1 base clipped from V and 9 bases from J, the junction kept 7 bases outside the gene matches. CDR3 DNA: TGTGCCAGCAGCTTAGGTGGGACAGGGACAGGGCAGTACTTC. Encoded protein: CASSLGGTGTGQYF.

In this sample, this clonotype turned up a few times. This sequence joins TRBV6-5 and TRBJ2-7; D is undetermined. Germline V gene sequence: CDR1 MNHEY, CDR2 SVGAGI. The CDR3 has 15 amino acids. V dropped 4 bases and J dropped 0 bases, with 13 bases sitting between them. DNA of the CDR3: TGTGCCAGCAGTTCAACAATCCGGAGCTCCTACGAGCAGTACTTC. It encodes CASSSTIRSSYEQYF.

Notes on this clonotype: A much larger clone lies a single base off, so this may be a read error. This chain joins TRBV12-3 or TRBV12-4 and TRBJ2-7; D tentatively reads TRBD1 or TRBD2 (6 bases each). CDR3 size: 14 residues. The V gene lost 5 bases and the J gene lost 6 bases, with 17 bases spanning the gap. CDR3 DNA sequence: TGTGCCAGCAGTGGCGGGACACGGGGCATCGAGCAGTACTTC. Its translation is CASSGGTRGIEQYF.

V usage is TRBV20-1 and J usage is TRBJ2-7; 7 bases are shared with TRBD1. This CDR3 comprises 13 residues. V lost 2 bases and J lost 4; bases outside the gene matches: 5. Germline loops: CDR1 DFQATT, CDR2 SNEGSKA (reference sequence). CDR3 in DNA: TGCAGTGCTAGAACACAGGGGATTTACGAGCAGTACTTC. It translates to CSARTQGIYEQYF.

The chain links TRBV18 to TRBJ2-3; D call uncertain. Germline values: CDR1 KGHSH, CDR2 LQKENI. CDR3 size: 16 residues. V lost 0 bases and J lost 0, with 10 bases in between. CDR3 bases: TGTGCCAGCTCACCACCGAGTCTTCTAAGCACAGATACGCAGTATTTT. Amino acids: CASSPPSLLSTDTQYF.

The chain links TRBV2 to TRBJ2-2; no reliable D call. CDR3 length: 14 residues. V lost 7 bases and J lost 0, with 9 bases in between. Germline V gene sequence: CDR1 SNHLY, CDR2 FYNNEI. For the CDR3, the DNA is TGTGCCAGCAACCGCGGCCCGAACACCGGGGAGCTGTTTTTT. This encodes CASNRGPNTGELFF.

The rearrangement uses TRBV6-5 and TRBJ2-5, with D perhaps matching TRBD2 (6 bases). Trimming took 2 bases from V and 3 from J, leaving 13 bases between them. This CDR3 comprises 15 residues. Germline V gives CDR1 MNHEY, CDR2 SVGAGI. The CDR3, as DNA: TGTGCCAGCAGTTACCGTGGCCGGAGGGAAGAGACCCAGTACTTC. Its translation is CASSYRGRREETQYF.

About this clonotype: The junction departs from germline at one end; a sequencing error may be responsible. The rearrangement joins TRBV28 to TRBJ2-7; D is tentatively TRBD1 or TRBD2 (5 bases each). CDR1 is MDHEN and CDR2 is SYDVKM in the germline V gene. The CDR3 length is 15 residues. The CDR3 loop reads CVSSPQGRTFLEQYF. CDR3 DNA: TGTGTCAGCAGCCCTCAGGGACGGACCTTTCTTGAGCAGTACTTC.